This TCR beta chain was profiled in a study of cytomegalovirus exposure and HLA in healthy donors. The V segment lost 0 bases and the J segment 0 bases; nucleotides outside the gene matches: 18. In germline, CDR1 is KGHSY, CDR2 FQNENV. The CDR3 totals 23 residues. A multiplex PCR was run with 60 Vbeta primers and 13 Jbeta primers. The protocol was immunoSEQ multiplex PCR, while the TCRdb copy is restricted to in-frame clones and leaves out a portion. The profile shows under 150,000 clones, about three quarters of them singletons. The sequencing input was PBMCs. The clonotype was recovered from a human donor in good health. The V gene is TRBV16, the J gene TRBJ1-6; 9 bases line up with TRBD1. CDR3 sequence reads: CASSQSWTGVSLLTGSYNSPLHF. CDR3 in DNA: TGTGCCAGCAGCCAATCTTGGACAGGGGTTAGTTTGTTAACCGGCTCCTATAATTCACCCCTCCACTTT.